The 14 T cell receptor beta chains below all came from one sample that was sequenced in a study of blood T cell repertoires in COVID-19. Assay used: immunoSEQ multiplex PCR; TCRdb lists only in-frame clones, some missing. This sample has around 180,000 clones; 89% occur once, and the top ten carry approximately 2.1%. Material for sequencing was PBMCs or T cells enriched from blood (not recorded which). The receptors stem from a woman aged 40 to 49 with acute COVID-19.

This rearrangement joins TRBV5-1 to TRBJ1-5, with TRBD1 identical over 8 bases. The CDR3 loop spans 15 amino acids. Germline V gives CDR1 SGHRS, CDR2 YFSETQ. V gave up 4 bases and J gave up 6 bases; unmatched junction bases: 9. The CDR3 coding sequence is TGCGCCAGCAGCCCGACAGGGGAGGACCCTCAGCCCCAGCATTTT. Its translation is CASSPTGEDPQPQHF.

The chain links TRBV19 to TRBJ2-2, with 10 bases identical to TRBD2. CDR1 LNHDA and CDR2 SQIVND come from the germline V gene (reference sequence). CDR3 length: 17 amino acids. The V and J ends lost 0 bases and 4 bases, in that order; junction bases with no gene match: 5. The CDR3 coding sequence is TGTGCCAGTAGTATAGAACGAGCGGGGGGGCGCACCGGGGAGCTGTTTTTT. Translation gives CASSIERAGGRTGELFF.

V usage is TRBV4-3 and J usage is TRBJ2-1; 10 bases line up with TRBD2. CDR3 length equals 19 residues. Trimming took 2 bases from V and 5 from J; bases not matched to a gene: 15. From germline, CDR1 is LGHNA and CDR2 YSLEER. The CDR3 DNA sequence: TGCGCCAGCAGCCAAAATATTCGGAGGCTAGCGGGAGTAAACAATGAGCAGTTCTTC. Translating it yields CASSQNIRRLAGVNNEQFF.

The V call is TRBV20-1, the J call TRBJ2-1, with TRBD2 as a possible D gene (5 bases). V was clipped by 3 bases and J by 4 bases, with 19 bases between them. The CDR3 sequence is 16 residues long. Germline loops: CDR1 DFQATT, CDR2 SNEGSKA (reference sequence). The CDR3 bases are TGCAGTGCTAGTGGGGTGGCGGGCCCTCTTTACAATGAGCAGTTCTTC. It specifies CSASGVAGPLYNEQFF.

This rearrangement joins TRBV13 to TRBJ2-3; 8 nucleotides agree with TRBD2. This CDR3 is 17 amino acids long. Trimming at V came to 5 bases and at J to 2 bases, leaving 12 bases not matched to a gene. Germline V CDR1 and CDR2: PRHDT, FYEKMQ (reference sequence). The CDR3 reads CASSRGELAADTDTQYF. Here the CDR3 DNA reads TGTGCCAGCAGCCGGGGGGAACTAGCGGCAGACACAGATACGCAGTATTTT. Variable domain in full (rest from reference TRBV13 and TRBJ2-3): AAGVIQSPRHLIKEKRETATLKCYPIPRHDTVYWYQQGPGQDPQFLISFYEKMQSDKGSIPDRFSAQQFSDYHSELNMSSLELGDSALYFCASSRGELAADTDTQYFGPGTRLTVL.

V gene TRBV18 combines with J gene TRBJ2-3, with a possible D match to TRBD2 (5 bases). This CDR3 spans 17 amino acids. V was trimmed by 0 bases and J by 4 bases, leaving 17 bases between them. The germline gives CDR1 KGHSH, CDR2 LQKENI. DNA for the CDR3: TGTGCCAGCTCACCACCGATCCGGGATGAAGTGTCAGATACGCAGTATTTT. Translating gives CASSPPIRDEVSDTQYF.

The genes are TRBV11-2 and TRBJ1-6, with unresolved D. Germline CDR1 reads SGHAT; CDR2 reads FQNNGV. V dropped 5 bases and J dropped 8 bases, with 13 bases sitting between them. The CDR3 sequence is 14 residues long. The CDR3 region has the DNA TGTGCCAGCAGCACCGAAGGGAGGCATTCACCCCTCCACTTT. Protein product: CASSTEGRHSPLHF.

This clone was detected only once. The chain recombines TRBV7-2 with TRBJ1-1; 7 nucleotides match TRBD1. The CDR3 contains 15 residues. V shed 5 bases, J shed 4 bases, and the junction held 10 bases outside the gene matches. Germline CDR1 reads SGHTA; CDR2 reads FQGNSA. In nucleotides, the CDR3 is TGTGCCAGCAGCCGGGACAGCGAGTTGACCACTGAAGCTTTCTTT. The encoded protein is CASSRDSELTTEAFF.

The chain has TRBV23-1 and TRBJ2-3; D is undetermined. TRBV23-1 is assigned to the ORF class and has an uncertain function. V was trimmed by 0 bases and J by 6 bases, leaving 10 bases between them. The CDR3 extends over 14 amino acids. CDR3 sequence reads: CASSQSVGRDTQYF. CDR3 DNA sequence: TGCGCCAGCAGTCAATCTGTCGGTCGGGATACGCAGTATTTT.

The rearrangement links TRBV29-1 to TRBJ2-3; 8 positions match TRBD2. The CDR3 contains 14 residues. Per the germline V gene, CDR1 is SQVTM and CDR2 is ANQGSEA. V was pared by 4 bases and J by 0 bases, with 3 bases of the junction left unmatched. Here the CDR3 reads CSVVLAGSTDTQYF. For the CDR3, the DNA is TGCAGCGTTGTTTTAGCGGGAAGCACAGATACGCAGTATTTT.

V and J are TRBV10-1 and TRBJ2-7; TRBD1 aligns across 7 bases. The CDR3 spans 14 residues. CDR1 is WNHNN, CDR2 SYGVQD, per germline (reference sequence). Trimming took 3 bases from V and 5 from J; bases not matched to a gene: 7. CDR3 bases: TGCGCCAGCAGTGAAGGACAGGACGAAGACGAGCAGTACTTC. Its protein product is CASSEGQDEDEQYF.

The chain is built from TRBV4-1 and TRBJ2-1; D gene uncertain. The CDR3 totals 17 residues. The V end lost 1 base, the J end lost 0 bases, and 13 bases lay between the germline ends. The V gene's germline CDR1 is MGHRA and CDR2 YSYEKL. This chain's CDR3 is CASSQGGDPSSYNEQFF. For the CDR3, the DNA is TGCGCCAGCAGCCAAGGCGGAGATCCCAGCTCCTACAATGAGCAGTTCTTC.

The chain couples TRBV7-2 to TRBJ2-5, with 10 positions matching TRBD2. Trimming took 5 bases from V and 4 from J; bases not matched to a gene: 10. Germline V gene data show CDR1 as SGHTA and CDR2 as FQGNSA. The CDR3 is made up of 16 amino acids. CDR3 sequence reads: CASSRYSSGRTETQYF. CDR3 bases: TGTGCCAGCAGCCGTTATTCTAGCGGGAGAACAGAGACCCAGTACTTC.

This chain joins TRBV13 and TRBJ1-2; no firm D call. Germline V gene data show CDR1 as PRHDT and CDR2 as FYEKMQ (reference sequence). The CDR3 totals 15 residues. The ends were cut back, 5 bases at V and 1 base at J, with 14 bases in the middle. In DNA form, the CDR3 reads TGTGCCAGCAGCCCCCCCGACACGTATAACTATGGCTACACCTTC. It codes for CASSPPDTYNYGYTF.